The source of this TCR beta chain is a study of human T cells and chemical hapten exposure. Study information: Per-sample variation in TCR yield stemmed mainly from small pooled library volume differences. Findings of the study overall: TCRs above 1 in 1000 frequency stayed constant with DPC sensitization.

The library labeled individual cDNA molecules by adding unique molecular identifiers to them. TCRdb reprocessed the 5' RACE reads with MiXCR, giving one entry per CDR3 protein. The data show about 80,000 distinct CDR3 sequences, under 10% seen once. Extraction of total RNA was performed on unfractionated whole blood. The junction had 7 bases not matched to a gene; V was cut back by 6 bases and J by 0 bases. The germline V gene encodes CDR1 SQVTM and CDR2 ANQGSEA. The CDR3 extends over 14 amino acids. This clonotype was found a few times. The antigen is undetermined. The chain joins TRBV29-1 to TRBJ1-1; 7 nucleotides line up with TRBD1. This sequence was found in a male donor in good health. The CDR3 region is CSVANRGLNTEAFF. CDR3 bases: TGCAGCGTCGCTAACAGGGGTCTGAACACTGAAGCTTTCTTT.